This TCR beta chain is from a study of blood T cell repertoires in COVID-19. Individuals aged roughly 18 to 90 years were recruited from approximately 24 US areas. Donors were grouped by their self-reported clinical history. Exposed enrollees had met someone with a PCR-confirmed or clinician-diagnosed COVID-19 case at some point within the 2 weeks before study entry. Per the original data handling: Reference gene primer amplification yielded estimated nucleated cell counts. Using immunoSEQ multiplex PCR, the repertoire was profiled, and TCRdb retains in-frame clones only, with some absent. The V and J calls and clone size are taken from that table; D and trimming were inferred from the DNA. The sample holds about 320,000 clones; 90% to 95% are singletons and the top ten take around 3.9%. The germline CDR1 and CDR2 sequences are SGHTA and FQGNSA. The CDR3 is 13 amino acids. V was shortened by 4 bases and J by 7 bases, with 11 bases between the two germline ends.

This TCR was recovered from a woman aged 25 to 39 who had been exposed to COVID-19. The V and J genes are TRBV7-2 and TRBJ2-1, with no clear D. The sample consisted of PBMCs or T cells enriched from blood (not recorded which). This CDR3 reads CASSSRSRNEQFF. The CDR3, as DNA: TGTGCCAGCAGCTCCCGGTCGAGGAATGAGCAGTTCTTC.